The entry below describes one T cell receptor (beta chain). Its target is not known. CDR1 is SGHAT and CDR2 is FQNNGV in the germline V gene. The CDR3 spans 12 residues. Trimming stripped 2 bases from V and 3 bases from J, with 2 bases between. The table came from immunoSEQ multiplex PCR; TCRdb's copy has only in-frame clones and leaves some out. The sample lists about 17,000 clones, about 96% occurring once. This specimen comes from a study of monozygotic twins with cystic fibrosis. Broader study findings: Unrelated CF individuals shared fewer identical clonotypes than monozygotic CF twins. J usage was most co-twin-similar in 8 of 16 pairs, V in 13. Age, concordance and disease severity did not associate with shared CDR3 numbers.

The chain has TRBV11-2 and TRBJ1-5; D remains unclear. Sequences were obtained from blood. This clonotype was obtained from a girl between 2 and 10 years old with cystic fibrosis. The CDR3 loop is CASSLNNQPQHF. Here the CDR3 DNA reads TGTGCCAGCAGCTTAAACAATCAGCCCCAGCATTTT.